A selection of T cell receptor beta chains follows, all from one sample in a study of stem cell transplantation in POMP-related autoinflammatory disease. Profiled with immunoSEQ multiplex PCR; TCRdb holds only in-frame clones, not every one. The sample consists of more than 500 clones, approximately 90% of them appearing once. Sequenced here: CD4+ follicular helper T cells (Tfh) from PBMCs, sampled after stem cell transplantation. These receptors originate from a human patient with POMP-related autoinflammation and immune dysregulation (PRAID). The graft donor may have contributed some T cells. Each CDR3 is given with its conserved first and last residue. D genes are given only for firm matches. Clone size, where shown, is once, few, many, or a class for clones that have expanded.

>NA|TRBJ1-1|TRBV7-9|16|once
CASSLKGERRNTEAFF
TGTGCCAGCAGCTTAAAGGGGGAGAGAAGGAACACTGAAGCTTTCTTT
>TRBD2|TRBJ2-1|TRBV10-3|12|NA
CAITGLANEQFF
TGTGCCATCACAGGACTAGCAAATGAGCAGTTCTTC
>TRBD1|TRBJ1-3|TRBV28|15|NA
CASQGQTFSGNTIYF
TGTGCCAGCCAGGGACAGACTTTCTCTGGAAACACCATATATTTT
>TRBD2|TRBJ2-2|TRBV6-2/TRBV6-3|14|NA
CASSYRGLAGELFF
TGTGCCAGCAGTTATCGGGGACTAGCGGGGGAGCTGTTTTTT
>NA|TRBJ2-5|TRBV7-9|14|NA
CASSLRGEGETQYF
TGTGCCAGCAGCTTGAGGGGGGAAGGGGAGACCCAGTACTTC
>TRBD2|TRBJ2-5|TRBV29-1|15|NA
CSVSGWGGRGETQYF
TGCAGCGTTTCAGGATGGGGCGGGAGAGGTGAGACCCAGTACTTC
>NA|TRBJ2-1|TRBV6-5|15|NA
CASSYPGLGSNEQFF
TGTGCCAGCAGTTATCCCGGACTGGGTTCCAATGAGCAGTTCTTC
>TRBD1|TRBJ2-4|TRBV27|14|NA
CASSLRQGANIQYF
TGTGCCAGCAGTTTAAGACAGGGGGCAAACATTCAGTACTTC
>NA|TRBJ2-2|TRBV19|14|NA
CASRHDGNTGELFF
TGTGCCAGTAGACACGATGGGAACACCGGGGAGCTGTTTTTT
>NA|TRBJ2-2|TRBV23-1|17|NA
CASSQSRQAYNTGELFF
TGCGCCAGCAGTCAATCCAGACAGGCCTACAACACCGGGGAGCTGTTTTTT
>NA|TRBJ2-1|TRBV11-3|15|NA
CASSLGPGWYNEQFF
TGTGCCAGCAGCCTAGGCCCCGGCTGGTACAATGAGCAGTTCTTC
>TRBD1|TRBJ2-2|TRBV5-6|15|NA
CASSLVQGATGELFF
TGTGCCAGCAGCTTGGTTCAGGGGGCGACCGGGGAGCTGTTTTTT
>TRBD2|TRBJ2-5|TRBV19|15|NA
CASSIPGGGPETQYF
TGTGCCAGTAGTATCCCGGGGGGGGGCCCCGAGACCCAGTACTTC
>TRBD1|TRBJ1-2|TRBV5-1|14|NA
CASSPTGQEEGYTF
TGCGCCAGCAGCCCGACAGGGCAGGAGGAGGGCTACACCTTC
>NA|TRBJ2-6|TRBV11-1|15|NA
CASSPRSSGANVLTF
TGTGCCAGCAGCCCACGGTCCTCTGGGGCCAACGTCCTGACTTTC
>TRBD1|TRBJ2-7|TRBV6-5|14|NA
CASLPLQGAYEQYF
TGTGCCAGCCTCCCTCTGCAGGGGGCTTACGAGCAGTACTTC